This note documents a single TCR beta chain sequence. CDR1 and CDR2 (germline): MDHEN, SYDVKM. The CDR3 covers 11 residues. The V gene lost 6 bases and the J gene lost 4 bases, with 4 bases spanning the gap. This entry is derived from a study of T cell clonotyping in hematopoietic cell transplantation. Time point defined: recipient sample about 28 days before transplant, after cytoreduction. The data were produced by immunoSEQ multiplex PCR, yet TCRdb's version contains in-frame clones alone and is incomplete. The sample has roughly 46,000 clones, around 84% seen once. This specimen was peripheral blood mononuclear cells, taken before stem cell transplant. The chain recombines TRBV28 with TRBJ2-1; D uncertain. The receptor was derived from a man aged 55 to 69 with myelodysplastic syndrome. Some clones in this sample may be carry-over from other donors' samples. The CDR3 nucleotides are TGTGCCAGCAGCCAATACAATGAGCAGTTCTTC. Translation gives CASSQYNEQFF.